The 27 T cell receptor beta chains below all came from one sample that was sequenced in a study of blood T cell repertoires in COVID-19. Using immunoSEQ multiplex PCR, the repertoire was profiled, and TCRdb retains in-frame clones only, with some absent. Of 270,000 or so clones listed, roughly 80% were seen once; the top ten hold approximately 10%. The sequencing input was peripheral blood. The source is a woman in her forties or fifties who had recovered from COVID-19.

V and J are TRBV7-8 and TRBJ1-6; D is uncertain. This CDR3 spans 15 amino acids. The germline V gene has CDR1 SGHVS and CDR2 FQNEAQ. V was trimmed by 1 base and J by 4 bases, leaving 8 bases between them. CDR3 protein: CASSLDTVYNSPLHF. DNA of the CDR3: TGTGCCAGCAGCTTAGATACAGTGTATAATTCACCCCTCCACTTT.

CDR3 amino acids: CASSVVGTGTGELFF. DNA for the CDR3: TGTGCCAGCAGCGTAGTTGGGACAGGCACCGGGGAGCTGTTTTTT. This chain connects TRBV9 to TRBJ2-2; 8 bases agree with TRBD1. This CDR3 contains 15 residues. The V gene end was trimmed by 0 bases and the J gene end by 4 bases; junction bases not matched to a gene: 2. Germline V gene data show CDR1 as SGDLS and CDR2 as YYNGEE.

The chain employs TRBV12-3 or TRBV12-4 and TRBJ1-4; no clear D gene. There are 13 residues in the CDR3. V was pared by 5 bases and J by 7 bases, with 11 bases between. This chain's CDR3 is CASSVPGIEKLFF. DNA for the CDR3: TGTGCCAGCAGTGTCCCAGGAATTGAAAAACTGTTTTTT.

The CDR3 loop reads CASSQAWTGGADTQYF. The CDR3, as DNA: TGTGCCAGCAGCCAAGCCTGGACAGGGGGCGCAGATACGCAGTATTTT. The chain recombines TRBV4-2 with TRBJ2-3, with 11 bases matching TRBD1. The CDR3 contains 16 residues. Trimming at V came to 1 base and at J to 4 bases, leaving 4 bases not matched to a gene. Looked up from germline, CDR1 is LGHNA and CDR2 is YNFKEQ.

In DNA form, the CDR3 reads TGTGCCACGCGGGGGGGGCAACTTGAGCCCCAGCATTTT. Its protein product is CATRGGQLEPQHF. V usage is TRBV9 and J usage is TRBJ1-5; possible D gene TRBD1, 6 bases. Trimming shortened V by 9 bases and J by 8 bases, and 18 bases separated the two germline ends. This CDR3 has 13 residues. The germline V gene has CDR1 SGDLS and CDR2 YYNGEE.

The gene calls are TRBV6-2 or TRBV6-3 and TRBJ2-1; maybe TRBD2 (6 bases). V was pared by 5 bases and J by 10 bases, with 21 bases between. The CDR3 length is 15 residues. Germline-derived CDR1 and CDR2 are MNHEY and SVGEGT. The CDR3 sequence is CASSTDYSPPKEQFF. The CDR3 bases are TGTGCCAGCAGTACGGACTATTCCCCACCCAAGGAGCAGTTCTTC.

This chain's CDR3 is CASSYSRGGYNEQFF. The CDR3 region has the DNA TGTGCCAGCAGTTACTCGCGGGGGGGGTACAATGAGCAGTTCTTC. The chain links TRBV6-5 to TRBJ2-1; TRBD2 matches at 9 bases. Trimming took 0 bases from V and 4 from J; bases not matched to a gene: 1. CDR3 size: 15 residues. Germline CDR1 MNHEY, CDR2 SVGAGI.

V is TRBV27 and J is TRBJ2-3; 9 bases fit TRBD1. Germline V CDR1 and CDR2: MNHEY, SMNVEV (reference sequence). J was trimmed by 4 bases and V by 5 bases; bases with no gene match: 7. The length of the CDR3 is 15 residues. CDR3 coding DNA: TGTGCCAGCAGTCAGGAGGACAGGGGCCCAGATACGCAGTATTTT. Protein: CASSQEDRGPDTQYF.

The chain uses TRBV12-3 or TRBV12-4 and TRBJ2-1; 15 nucleotides line up with TRBD2. V lost 6 bases to trimming and J lost 12 bases; unmatched junction nucleotides: 3. CDR3 length: 13 amino acids. The CDR3 DNA follows: TGTGCCAGCAGCCCGGGACTAGCGGGAGGGCAGTTCTTC. This gives the protein CASSPGLAGGQFF.

The rearrangement joins TRBV28 to TRBJ1-1, with D maybe TRBD1 (5 bases). From germline, CDR1 is MDHEN and CDR2 SYDVKM. Trimming took off 6 bases at V and 0 bases at J, with 14 bases between the two ends. This CDR3 has 15 residues. CDR3 nucleotide sequence: TGTGCCAGCAGGCCCAATAGGGGCATGAACACTGAAGCTTTCTTT. It yields the protein CASRPNRGMNTEAFF.

This rearrangement joins TRBV5-1 to TRBJ1-1, with D possibly matching TRBD1 (6 bases). Germline values: CDR1 SGHRS, CDR2 YFSETQ. The CDR3 length is 14 residues. The V end lost 4 bases, the J end lost 4 bases, and 14 bases lay between the germline ends. In nucleotides, the CDR3 is TGCGCCAGCAGCGATGGGAGGGGGGCCACTGAAGCTTTCTTT. Translating it yields CASSDGRGATEAFF.

The chain employs TRBV5-6 and TRBJ1-1; 7 positions match TRBD1. The CDR3 is 13 amino acids. Trimming cost V 7 bases and J 7 bases; bases outside gene matches: 10. Germline assignment: CDR1 SGHDT and CDR2 YYEEEE. For the CDR3, the DNA is TGTGCCAGCGGGAAAGACAGGGTTGGTGAAGCTTTCTTT. As protein: CASGKDRVGEAFF.

The chain joins TRBV19 to TRBJ2-2; no reliable D call. The CDR3 totals 12 residues. V lost 2 bases, J lost 6 bases, and 4 bases lay in between. CDR1 LNHDA and CDR2 SQIVND come from the germline V gene (reference sequence). The CDR3 region is CASSILAGELFF. The CDR3 DNA sequence: TGTGCCAGTAGTATACTCGCCGGGGAGCTGTTTTTT.

This chain links TRBV12-3 or TRBV12-4 with TRBJ1-5, with unresolved D. The CDR3 has 11 amino acids. V gave up 8 bases and J gave up 7 bases, with 9 bases separating them. The CDR3 is CASGEGQPQHF. The DNA for the CDR3 is TGTGCCAGCGGAGAGGGACAGCCCCAGCATTTT.

V gene TRBV6-5 combines with J gene TRBJ1-2; D possibly corresponds to TRBD1 (6 bases). The CDR3 runs to 14 residues. Trimming took off 10 bases at V and 6 bases at J, with 21 bases between the two ends. Germline CDR1 and CDR2: MNHEY and SVGAGI. The CDR3 protein is CATSTQGALNGYTF. Here the CDR3 DNA reads TGTGCCACCTCGACACAGGGTGCCCTTAATGGCTACACCTTC.

This clone has just a few counts. The rearrangement uses TRBV6-1 and TRBJ2-1; 8 bases are shared with TRBD1. The CDR3 runs to 17 residues. The germline gives CDR1 MNHNS, CDR2 SASEGT. Germline trimming cut 2 bases from V and 15 bases from J; bases unmatched to any gene: 21. The CDR3 region has the DNA TGTGCCAGCAGTGAATTTGGTATTGGACAGGGTCTTTCATCAGGGTTCTTC. Its translation is CASSEFGIGQGLSSGFF.

The gene calls are TRBV28 and TRBJ1-2; D is possibly TRBD1 (5 bases). The germline gives CDR1 MDHEN, CDR2 SYDVKM. V dropped 4 bases and J dropped 4 bases, with 19 bases sitting between them. This CDR3 is 16 amino acids long. The CDR3 DNA sequence: TGTGCCAGCAGTTCCCCCCCAGGGCAGTCCTTCTATGGCTACACCTTC. As protein: CASSSPPGQSFYGYTF.

The V gene is TRBV7-2, the J gene TRBJ2-7; TRBD2 aligns across 14 bases. CDR3 length: 19 residues. Germline trimming cut 1 base from V and 4 bases from J; bases unmatched to any gene: 12. CDR1 is SGHTA, CDR2 FQGNSA, per germline. CDR3 protein: CASSLGTGTSGGRGYEQYF. CDR3 DNA: TGTGCCAGCAGCTTAGGAACCGGGACTAGCGGGGGTCGGGGGTACGAGCAGTACTTC.

V gene TRBV15 combines with J gene TRBJ1-2, with 7 bases fitting TRBD1. Germline CDR1 is LNHNV and CDR2 is YYDKDF (reference sequence). Trimming cost V 3 bases and J 7 bases; bases outside gene matches: 8. This CDR3 contains 14 residues. Written as DNA, the CDR3 is TGTGCCACCAGCAGTATGACAGGGTCGGGTGGCTACACCTTC. Translated, it gives CATSSMTGSGGYTF.

The chain recombines TRBV4-3 with TRBJ2-7, with 9 bases fitting TRBD2. Per germline, CDR1 LGHNA and CDR2 YSLEER. This CDR3 is built from 14 residues. V lost 0 bases to trimming and J lost 10 bases; unmatched junction nucleotides: 7. The CDR3 spells CASSQDTVAGVQYF. The CDR3 DNA reads as TGCGCCAGCAGCCAAGACACGGTAGCGGGAGTTCAGTACTTC.

This clone was seen a single time. V and J are TRBV6-2 or TRBV6-3 and TRBJ2-1; 10 bases agree with TRBD1. Per the germline V gene, CDR1 is MNHEY and CDR2 is SVGEGT. V shed 2 bases, J shed 7 bases, and the junction held 8 bases outside the gene matches. There are 16 residues in the CDR3. The CDR3 loop is CASSYQPGDRGNEQFF. The CDR3 bases are TGTGCCAGCAGTTACCAACCAGGGGACAGGGGTAATGAGCAGTTCTTC.

The gene calls are TRBV15 and TRBJ1-5; D is possibly TRBD1 (5 bases). Trimming removed 0 bases from V and 3 bases from J, with 12 bases in between. CDR3 length equals 16 residues. Germline values: CDR1 LNHNV, CDR2 YYDKDF (reference sequence). CDR3 loop: CATSREPGLFNQPQHF. In DNA form, the CDR3 reads TGTGCCACCAGCAGAGAACCAGGGTTGTTCAATCAGCCCCAGCATTTT.

This clone has just a few counts. The J gene is TRBJ2-1, the V gene TRBV7-9; TRBD2 matches 8 bases. The CDR3 extends over 15 amino acids. J lost 2 bases, V lost 5 bases, and 5 bases had no gene match. Germline CDR1 SEHNR, CDR2 FQNEAQ (reference sequence). The CDR3 here is CASSQSGSPYNEQFF. The CDR3 DNA is TGTGCCAGCAGCCAGAGCGGGAGCCCCTACAATGAGCAGTTCTTC.

Comment on this clone: This specimen includes other DNA sequences encoding the same CDR3. The genes are TRBV7-2 and TRBJ1-2; tentatively, D is TRBD1 (5 bases). The CDR3 has 14 amino acids. The V end was cut by 0 bases, the J end by 0 bases, with 5 bases between. From germline, CDR1 is SGHTA and CDR2 FQGNSA. The CDR3 region has the DNA TGTGCCAGCAGCTTAGCAGGGGCTAACTATGGCTACACCTTC. Protein product: CASSLAGANYGYTF.

The sample holds a few counts of this clone. The chain carries TRBV5-6 and TRBJ1-1; D is uncertain. Looked up from germline, CDR1 is SGHDT and CDR2 is YYEEEE. V lost 1 base, J lost 1 base, and 14 bases lay in between. This CDR3 spans 16 amino acids. As DNA, the CDR3 is TGTGCCAGCAGCTTGTCCCCGGATCGACAGAACACTGAAGCTTTCTTT. Protein: CASSLSPDRQNTEAFF.

The chain is built from TRBV5-6 and TRBJ1-1; the match to TRBD1 covers 8 bases. The CDR3 contains 16 residues. V trimming: 0 bases; J trimming: 4 bases; junction bases outside the gene matches: 8. Germline CDR1 reads SGHDT; CDR2 reads YYEEEE. DNA of the CDR3: TGTGCCAGCAGCTTGGGGGGGGGCACAGGGGGCACTGAAGCTTTCTTT. This encodes CASSLGGGTGGTEAFF.

This clone appeared once. The gene calls are TRBV18 and TRBJ2-1; no clear D. V dropped 3 bases and J dropped 3 bases, with 15 bases sitting between them. The germline gives CDR1 KGHSH, CDR2 LQKENI. This CDR3 has 16 amino acids. CDR3 region: CASSPTPIYLYNEQFF. In nucleotides, the CDR3 is TGTGCCAGCTCACCCACTCCTATCTACCTCTACAATGAGCAGTTCTTC.